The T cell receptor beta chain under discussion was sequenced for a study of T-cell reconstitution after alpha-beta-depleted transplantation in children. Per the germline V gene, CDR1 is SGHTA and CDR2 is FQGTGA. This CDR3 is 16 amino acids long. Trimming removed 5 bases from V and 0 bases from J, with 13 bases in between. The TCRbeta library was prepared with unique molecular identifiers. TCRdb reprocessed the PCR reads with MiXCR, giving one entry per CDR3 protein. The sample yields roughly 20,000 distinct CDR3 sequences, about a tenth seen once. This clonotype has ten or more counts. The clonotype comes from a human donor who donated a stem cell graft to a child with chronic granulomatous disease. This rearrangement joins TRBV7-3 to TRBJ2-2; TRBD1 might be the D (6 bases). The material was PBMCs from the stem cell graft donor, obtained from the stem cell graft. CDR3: CASSPDSFANTGELFF. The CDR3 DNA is TGTGCCAGCAGCCCGGACAGTTTCGCGAACACCGGGGAGCTGTTTTTT.